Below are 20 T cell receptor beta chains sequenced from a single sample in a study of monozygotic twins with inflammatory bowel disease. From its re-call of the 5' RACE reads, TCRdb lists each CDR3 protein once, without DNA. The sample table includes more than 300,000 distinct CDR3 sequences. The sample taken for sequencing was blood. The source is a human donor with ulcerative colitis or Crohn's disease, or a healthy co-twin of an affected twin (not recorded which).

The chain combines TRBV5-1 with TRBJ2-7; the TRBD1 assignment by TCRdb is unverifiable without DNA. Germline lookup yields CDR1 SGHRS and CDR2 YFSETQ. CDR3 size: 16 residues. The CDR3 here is CASSQLQGVRSYEQYF.

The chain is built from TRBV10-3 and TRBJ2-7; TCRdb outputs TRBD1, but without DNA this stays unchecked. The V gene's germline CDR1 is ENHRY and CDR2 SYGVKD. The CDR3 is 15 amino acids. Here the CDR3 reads CATISGTGGSYEQYF.

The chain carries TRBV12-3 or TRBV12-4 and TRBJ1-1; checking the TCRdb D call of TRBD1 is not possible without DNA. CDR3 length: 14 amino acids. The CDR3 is CASRRGQGSTEAFF.

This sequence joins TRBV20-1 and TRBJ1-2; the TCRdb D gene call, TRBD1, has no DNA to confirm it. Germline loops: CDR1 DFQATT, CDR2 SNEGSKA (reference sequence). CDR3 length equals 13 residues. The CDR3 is CSAMDRDSNGYTF.

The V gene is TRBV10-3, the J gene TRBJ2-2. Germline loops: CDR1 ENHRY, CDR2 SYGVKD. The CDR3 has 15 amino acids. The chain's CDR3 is CAIRESQVNTGELFF.

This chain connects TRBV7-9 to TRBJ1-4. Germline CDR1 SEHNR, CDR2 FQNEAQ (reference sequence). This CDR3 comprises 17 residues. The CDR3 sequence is CASSAKGGGRANEKLFF.

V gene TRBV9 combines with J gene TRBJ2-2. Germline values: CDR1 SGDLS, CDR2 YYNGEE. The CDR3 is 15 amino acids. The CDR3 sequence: CASSIGHSNTGELFF.

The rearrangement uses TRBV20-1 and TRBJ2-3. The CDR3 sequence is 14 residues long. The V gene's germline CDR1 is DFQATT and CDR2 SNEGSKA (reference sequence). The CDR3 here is CSATSGTSVDTQYF.

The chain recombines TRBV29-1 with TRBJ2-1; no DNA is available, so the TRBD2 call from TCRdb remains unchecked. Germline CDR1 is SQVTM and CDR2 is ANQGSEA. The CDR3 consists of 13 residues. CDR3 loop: CSVEERDYNQQFF.

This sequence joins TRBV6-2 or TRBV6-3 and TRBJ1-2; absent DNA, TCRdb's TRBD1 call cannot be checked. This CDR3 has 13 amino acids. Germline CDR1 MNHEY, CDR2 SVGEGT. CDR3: CASSVPAGYGYTF.

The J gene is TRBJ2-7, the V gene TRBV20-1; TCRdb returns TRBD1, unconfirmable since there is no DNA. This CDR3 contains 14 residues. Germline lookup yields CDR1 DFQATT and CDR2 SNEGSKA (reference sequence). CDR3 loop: CSARSPGSTYEQYF.

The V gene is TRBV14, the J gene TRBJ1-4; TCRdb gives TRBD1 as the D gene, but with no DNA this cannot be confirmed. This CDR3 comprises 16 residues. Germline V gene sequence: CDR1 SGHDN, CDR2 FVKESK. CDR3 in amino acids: CASSHRPPGQGGKLFF.

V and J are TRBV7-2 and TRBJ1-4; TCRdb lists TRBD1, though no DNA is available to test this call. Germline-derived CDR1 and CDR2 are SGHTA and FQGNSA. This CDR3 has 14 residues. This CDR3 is CASSLGRENEKLFF.

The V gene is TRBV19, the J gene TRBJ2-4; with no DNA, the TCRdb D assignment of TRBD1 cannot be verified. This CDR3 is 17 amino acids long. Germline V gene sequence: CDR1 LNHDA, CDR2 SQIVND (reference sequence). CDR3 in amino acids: CASSNSTGRLAKNIQYF.

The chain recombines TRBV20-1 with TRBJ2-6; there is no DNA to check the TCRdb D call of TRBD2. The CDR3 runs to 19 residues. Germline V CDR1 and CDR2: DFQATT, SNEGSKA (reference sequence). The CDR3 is CSARRGGAGTHSGANVLTF.

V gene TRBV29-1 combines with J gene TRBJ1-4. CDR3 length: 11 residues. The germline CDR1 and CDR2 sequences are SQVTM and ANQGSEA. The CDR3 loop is CSVQASRKLFF.

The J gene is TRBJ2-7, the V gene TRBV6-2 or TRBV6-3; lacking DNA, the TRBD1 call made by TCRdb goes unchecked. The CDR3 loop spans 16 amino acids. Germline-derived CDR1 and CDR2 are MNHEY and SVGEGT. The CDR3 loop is CASTGGTGVMGYEQYF.

CDR3 amino acids: CSVELADTQYF. The chain couples TRBV29-1 to TRBJ2-3. The V gene's germline CDR1 is SQVTM and CDR2 ANQGSEA. The length of the CDR3 is 11 residues.

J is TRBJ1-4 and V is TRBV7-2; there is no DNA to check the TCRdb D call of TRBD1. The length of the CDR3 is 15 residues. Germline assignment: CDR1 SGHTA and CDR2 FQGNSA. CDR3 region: CASREQGLGNEKLFF.

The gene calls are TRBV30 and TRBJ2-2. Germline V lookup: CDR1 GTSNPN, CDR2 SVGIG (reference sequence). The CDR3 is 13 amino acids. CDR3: CAWIMGNTGELFF.